This paragraph reports one T cell receptor beta chain. Its antigen is not known. The junction had 13 bases not matched to a gene; V was cut back by 3 bases and J by 0 bases. The CDR3 spans 19 residues. Germline V gene sequence: CDR1 DFQATT, CDR2 SNEGSKA (reference sequence). The sample originates from a study of CD8+CD57+ T cells in acquired aplastic anemia. Study summary: Each DNA sample taken from sorted CD4+ and CD8+ cells came to approximately 3.2 ug on average. CD4+ cells from healthy donors averaged approximately 11 million reads. Notes on the study in general: In common between the patients and the controls were twenty-nine CD8+ CDR3 sequences.

The use of genomic DNA as template underpinned the TCR beta VDJ and CDR3 profiling. MiXCR was run by TCRdb on the reads, yielding one entry per CDR3 protein. Found here are some 130,000 distinct CDR3 sequences, 41% of them singletons; the top ten hold 8% to 9.5%. Sequences were obtained from sorted CD4+, CD8+, or CD8+CD57+ T cells (not recorded which) from PBMCs. The genes are TRBV20-1 and TRBJ2-1; 11 bases are a match to TRBD2. The TCR was taken from a human donor in good health, serving as a control. The CDR3 loop reads CSARFSSGRTILSYNEQFF. CDR3 DNA sequence: TGCAGTGCTAGGTTTTCTAGCGGGAGGACTATACTCTCCTACAATGAGCAGTTCTTC.